The T cell receptor beta chain under discussion was sequenced for a study of blood T cells in healthy people across ages. Study-level findings and limits: Estimates of total diversity, which came from one million sequenced T cells, were considered to be underestimates.

Combining a sample-barcoded 5' primer with a J-beta primer mix, a second PCR ran for 7 to 11 cycles. TCRdb recomputed calls from the 5' RACE reads with MiXCR, one row per CDR3 protein. The sample holds 750,000 to 950,000 distinct CDR3 sequences, about a quarter seen once. The CDR3 spans 19 residues. Germline V gives CDR1 SGHRS, CDR2 YFSETQ. Comments on this clonotype: Its antigen is still unknown. The junction differs from germline at one of its ends, possibly a read error.

The same data also went into a second study, on T cells of mothers and their children. In that study: Each child gave a few million TCR beta CDR3 reads (each mother, over 9 million).

The sequenced sample was blood. The sequence came from a boy between 5 and 17 years old in good health. The V and J genes are TRBV5-1 and TRBJ2-2; 7 bases are a match to TRBD2. The CDR3 DNA sequence: TGCGCCAGCAGCTTGGCCGACGGAGCGGGGAACGCGAACACCGGGGAGCCGTTTTTT. Translating gives CASSLADGAGNANTGEPFF.